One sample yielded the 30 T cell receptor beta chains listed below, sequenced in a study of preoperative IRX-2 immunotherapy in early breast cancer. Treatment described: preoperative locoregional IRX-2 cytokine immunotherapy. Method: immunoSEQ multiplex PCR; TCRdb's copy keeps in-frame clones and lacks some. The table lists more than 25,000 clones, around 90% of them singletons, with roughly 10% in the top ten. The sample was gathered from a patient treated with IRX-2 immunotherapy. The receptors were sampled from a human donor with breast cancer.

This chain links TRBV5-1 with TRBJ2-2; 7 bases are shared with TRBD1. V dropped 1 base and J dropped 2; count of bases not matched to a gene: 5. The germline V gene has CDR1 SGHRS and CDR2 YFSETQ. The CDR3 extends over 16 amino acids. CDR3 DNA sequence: TGCGCCAGCAGCTTGTGGGGACAGACAAACACCGGGGAGCTGTTTTTT. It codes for CASSLWGQTNTGELFF.

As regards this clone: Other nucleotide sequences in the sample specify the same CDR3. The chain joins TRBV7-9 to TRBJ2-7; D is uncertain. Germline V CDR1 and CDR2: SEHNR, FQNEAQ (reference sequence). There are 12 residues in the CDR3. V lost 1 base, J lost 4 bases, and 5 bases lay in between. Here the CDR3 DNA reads TGTGCCAGCAGCTTAGGAACATACGAGCAGTACTTC. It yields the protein CASSLGTYEQYF.

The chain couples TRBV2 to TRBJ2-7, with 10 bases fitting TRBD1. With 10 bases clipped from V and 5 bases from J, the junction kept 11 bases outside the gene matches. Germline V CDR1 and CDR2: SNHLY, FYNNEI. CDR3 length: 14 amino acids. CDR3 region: CATRTDRGVDEQYF. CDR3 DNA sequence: TGTGCCACCAGGACGGACAGGGGGGTGGACGAGCAGTACTTC.

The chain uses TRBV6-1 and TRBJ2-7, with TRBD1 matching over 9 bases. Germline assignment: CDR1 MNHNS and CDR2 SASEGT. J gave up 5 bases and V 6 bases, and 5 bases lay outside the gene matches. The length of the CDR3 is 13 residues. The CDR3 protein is CASRPGQGDEQYF. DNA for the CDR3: TGTGCCAGCAGACCGGGACAGGGTGACGAGCAGTACTTC.

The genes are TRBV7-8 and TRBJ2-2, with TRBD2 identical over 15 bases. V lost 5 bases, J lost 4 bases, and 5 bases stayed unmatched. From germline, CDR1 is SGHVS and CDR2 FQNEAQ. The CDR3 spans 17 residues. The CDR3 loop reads CASSRTSGRAGTGELFF. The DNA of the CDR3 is TGTGCCAGCAGCCGGACTAGCGGGAGGGCCGGCACCGGGGAGCTGTTTTTT.

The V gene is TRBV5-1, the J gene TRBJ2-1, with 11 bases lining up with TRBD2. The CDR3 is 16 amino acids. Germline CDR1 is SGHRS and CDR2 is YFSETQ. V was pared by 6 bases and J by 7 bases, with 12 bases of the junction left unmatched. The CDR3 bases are TGCGCCAGCAAGAGACTAGCGGGAATTAGTGAGAATGAGCAGTTCTTC. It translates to CASKRLAGISENEQFF.

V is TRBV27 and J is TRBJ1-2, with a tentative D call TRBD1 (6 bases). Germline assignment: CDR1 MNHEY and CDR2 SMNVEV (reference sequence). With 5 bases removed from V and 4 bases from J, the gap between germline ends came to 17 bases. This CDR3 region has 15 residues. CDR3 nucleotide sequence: TGTGCCAGCAGTCCGTCCGGACAGTTTGTCTATGGCTACACCTTC. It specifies CASSPSGQFVYGYTF.

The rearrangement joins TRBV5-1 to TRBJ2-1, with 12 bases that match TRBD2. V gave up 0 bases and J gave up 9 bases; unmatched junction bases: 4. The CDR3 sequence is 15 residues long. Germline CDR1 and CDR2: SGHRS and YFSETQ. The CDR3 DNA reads TGCGCCAGCAGCTTGGTTCTAGCGGGAGGGGGTGAGCAGTTCTTC. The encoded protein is CASSLVLAGGGEQFF.

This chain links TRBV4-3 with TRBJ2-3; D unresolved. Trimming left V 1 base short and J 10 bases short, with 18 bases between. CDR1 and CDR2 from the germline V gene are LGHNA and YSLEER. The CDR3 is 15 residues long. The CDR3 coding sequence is TGCGCCAGCAGCCAAGTTATGGCCACCCGCGTTCCGCAGTATTTT. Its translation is CASSQVMATRVPQYF.

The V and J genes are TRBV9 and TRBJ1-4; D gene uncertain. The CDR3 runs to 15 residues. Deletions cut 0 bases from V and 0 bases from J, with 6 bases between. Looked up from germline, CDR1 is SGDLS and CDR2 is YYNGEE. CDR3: CASSVAPSTNEKLFF. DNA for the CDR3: TGTGCCAGCAGCGTAGCCCCCTCAACTAATGAAAAACTGTTTTTT. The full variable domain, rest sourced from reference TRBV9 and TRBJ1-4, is DSGVTQTPKHLITATGQRVTLRCSPRSGDLSVYWYQQSLDQGLQFLIQYYNGEERAKGNILERFSAQQFPDLHSELNLSSLELGDSALYFCASSVAPSTNEKLFFGSGTQLSVL.

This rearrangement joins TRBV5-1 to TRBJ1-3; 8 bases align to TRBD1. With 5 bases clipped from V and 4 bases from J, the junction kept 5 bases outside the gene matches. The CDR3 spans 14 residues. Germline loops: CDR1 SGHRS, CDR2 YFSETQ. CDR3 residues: CASRPDRAGNTIYF. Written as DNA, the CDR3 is TGCGCCAGCAGACCGGACAGGGCGGGAAACACCATATATTTT.

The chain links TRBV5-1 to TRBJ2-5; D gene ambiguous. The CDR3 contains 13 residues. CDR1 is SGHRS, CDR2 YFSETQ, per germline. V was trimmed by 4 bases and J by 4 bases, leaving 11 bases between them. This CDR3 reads CASSDGGLETQYF. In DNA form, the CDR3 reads TGCGCCAGCAGCGATGGTGGCCTAGAGACCCAGTACTTC.

The CDR3 coding sequence is TGTGCCAGCAGTCTTCAGGGTGGTAATCAGCCCCAGCATTTT. Protein sequence: CASSLQGGNQPQHF. The chain carries TRBV28 and TRBJ1-5; maybe TRBD1 (5 bases). The CDR3 extends over 14 amino acids. Germline values: CDR1 MDHEN, CDR2 SYDVKM. V dropped 5 bases and J dropped 4 bases, with 12 bases sitting between them.

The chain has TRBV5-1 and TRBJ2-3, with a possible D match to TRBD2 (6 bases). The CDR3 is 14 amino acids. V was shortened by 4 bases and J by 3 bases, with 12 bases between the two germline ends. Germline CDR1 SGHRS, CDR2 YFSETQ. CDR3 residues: CASSPKEGTDTQYF. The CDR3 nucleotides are TGCGCCAGCAGCCCCAAGGAGGGGACAGATACGCAGTATTTT.

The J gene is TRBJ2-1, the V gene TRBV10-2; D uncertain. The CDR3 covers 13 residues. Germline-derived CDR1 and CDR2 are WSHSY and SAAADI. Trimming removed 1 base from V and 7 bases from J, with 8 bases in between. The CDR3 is CASSELLLNEQFF. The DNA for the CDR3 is TGCGCCAGCAGTGAGTTACTCCTTAATGAGCAGTTCTTC.

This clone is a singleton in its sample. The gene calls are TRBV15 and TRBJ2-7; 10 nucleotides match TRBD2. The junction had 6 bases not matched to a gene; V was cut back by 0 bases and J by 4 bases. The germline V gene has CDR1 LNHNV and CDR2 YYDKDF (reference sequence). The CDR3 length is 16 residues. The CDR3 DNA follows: TGTGCCACCAGCAGAGACCCCAGCGGGAGGGGGTACGAGCAGTACTTC. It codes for CATSRDPSGRGYEQYF.

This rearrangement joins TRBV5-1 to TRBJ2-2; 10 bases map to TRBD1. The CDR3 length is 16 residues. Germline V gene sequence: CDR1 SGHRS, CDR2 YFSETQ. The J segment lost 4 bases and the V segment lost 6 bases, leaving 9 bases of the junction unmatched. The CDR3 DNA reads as TGCGCCAGCACCTCAAAGGGACAGGGGATCACCGGGGAGCTGTTTTTT. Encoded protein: CASTSKGQGITGELFF.

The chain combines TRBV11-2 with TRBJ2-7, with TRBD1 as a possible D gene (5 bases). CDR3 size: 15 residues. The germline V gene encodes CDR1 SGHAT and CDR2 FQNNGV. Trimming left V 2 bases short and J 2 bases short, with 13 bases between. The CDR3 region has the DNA TGTGCCAGCAGCTTATCAGGGCCTCCACCCTACGAGCAGTACTTC. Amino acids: CASSLSGPPPYEQYF.

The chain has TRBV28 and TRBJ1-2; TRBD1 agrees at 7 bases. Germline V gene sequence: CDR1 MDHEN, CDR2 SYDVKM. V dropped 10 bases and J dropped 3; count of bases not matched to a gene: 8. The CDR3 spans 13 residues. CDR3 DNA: TGTGCCACCAGGGGGGAGGGTTACTATGGCTACACCTTC. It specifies CATRGEGYYGYTF.

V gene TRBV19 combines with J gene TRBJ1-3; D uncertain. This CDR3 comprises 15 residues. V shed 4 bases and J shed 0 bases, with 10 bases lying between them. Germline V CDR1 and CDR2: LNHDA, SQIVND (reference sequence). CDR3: CASSNTPSSGNTIYF. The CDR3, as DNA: TGTGCCAGTAGTAATACTCCCTCCTCTGGAAACACCATATATTTT.

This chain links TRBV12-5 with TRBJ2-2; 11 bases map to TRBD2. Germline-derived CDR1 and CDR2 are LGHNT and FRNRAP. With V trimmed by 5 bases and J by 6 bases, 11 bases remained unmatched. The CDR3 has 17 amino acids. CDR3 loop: CASGAILAGGSPGELFF. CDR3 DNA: TGTGCTAGTGGTGCCATTCTAGCGGGAGGCTCGCCCGGGGAGCTGTTTTTT.

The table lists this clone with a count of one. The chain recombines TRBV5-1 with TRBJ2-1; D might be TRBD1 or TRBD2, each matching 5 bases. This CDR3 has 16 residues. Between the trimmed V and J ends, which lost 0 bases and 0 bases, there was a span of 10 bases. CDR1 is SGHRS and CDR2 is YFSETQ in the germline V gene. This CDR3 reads CASSLVGTSSYNEQFF. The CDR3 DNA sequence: TGCGCCAGCAGCTTGGTCGGGACGAGCTCCTACAATGAGCAGTTCTTC.

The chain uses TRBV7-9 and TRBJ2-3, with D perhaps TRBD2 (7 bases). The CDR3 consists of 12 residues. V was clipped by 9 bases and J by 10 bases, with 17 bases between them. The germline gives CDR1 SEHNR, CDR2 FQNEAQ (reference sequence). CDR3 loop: CASTSGGLAQYF. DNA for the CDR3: TGTGCCAGTACCTCCGGGGGGCTCGCGCAGTATTTT.

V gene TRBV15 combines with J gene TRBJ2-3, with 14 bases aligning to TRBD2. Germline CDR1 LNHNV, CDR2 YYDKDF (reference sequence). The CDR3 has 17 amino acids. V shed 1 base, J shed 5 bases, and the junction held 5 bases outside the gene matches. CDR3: CATSRGGTSGSRDTQYF. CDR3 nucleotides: TGTGCCACCAGCAGAGGTGGGACTAGCGGGAGTAGAGATACGCAGTATTTT.

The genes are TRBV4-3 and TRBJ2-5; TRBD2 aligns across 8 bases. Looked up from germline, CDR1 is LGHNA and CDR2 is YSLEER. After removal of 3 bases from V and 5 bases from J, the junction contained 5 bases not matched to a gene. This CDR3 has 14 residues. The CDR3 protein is CASSQIGGAETQYF. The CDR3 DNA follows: TGCGCCAGCAGCCAGATCGGGGGGGCCGAGACCCAGTACTTC.

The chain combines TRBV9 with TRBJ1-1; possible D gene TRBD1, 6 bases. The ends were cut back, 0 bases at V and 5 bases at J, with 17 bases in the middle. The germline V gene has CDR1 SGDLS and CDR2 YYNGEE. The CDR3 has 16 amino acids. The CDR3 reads CASSVALQGKSTEAFF. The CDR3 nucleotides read TGTGCCAGCAGCGTAGCTCTTCAGGGGAAGTCGACTGAAGCTTTCTTT.

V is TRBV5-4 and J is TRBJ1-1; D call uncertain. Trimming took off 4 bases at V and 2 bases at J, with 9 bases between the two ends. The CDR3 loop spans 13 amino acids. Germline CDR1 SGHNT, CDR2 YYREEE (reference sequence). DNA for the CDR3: TGTGCCAGCAGCATTAAGGGTAACACTGAAGCTTTCTTT. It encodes CASSIKGNTEAFF. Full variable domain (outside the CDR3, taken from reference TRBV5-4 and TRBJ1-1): ETGVTQSPTHLIKTRGQQVTLRCSSQSGHNTVSWYQQALGQGPQFIFQYYREEENGRGNFPPRFSGLQFPNYSSELNVNALELDDSALYLCASSIKGNTEAFFGQGTRLTVV.

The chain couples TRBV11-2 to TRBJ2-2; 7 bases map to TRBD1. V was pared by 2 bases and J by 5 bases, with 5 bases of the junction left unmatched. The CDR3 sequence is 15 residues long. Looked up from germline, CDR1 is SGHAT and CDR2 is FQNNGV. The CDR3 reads CASSLLLRGTGELFF. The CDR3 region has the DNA TGTGCCAGCAGCTTACTTCTCAGGGGGACCGGGGAGCTGTTTTTT.

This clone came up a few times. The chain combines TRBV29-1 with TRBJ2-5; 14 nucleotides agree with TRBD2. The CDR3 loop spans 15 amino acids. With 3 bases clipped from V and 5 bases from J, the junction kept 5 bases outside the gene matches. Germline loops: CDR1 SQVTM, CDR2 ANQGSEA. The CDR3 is CSVDGLAGGWETQYF. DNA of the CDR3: TGCAGCGTTGATGGACTAGCGGGAGGATGGGAGACCCAGTACTTC.

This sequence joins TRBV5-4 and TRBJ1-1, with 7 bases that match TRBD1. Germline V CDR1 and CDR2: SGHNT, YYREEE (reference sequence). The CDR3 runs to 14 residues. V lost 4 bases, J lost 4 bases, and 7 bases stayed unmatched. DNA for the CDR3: TGTGCCAGCAGCCCACAACAGGGGTTCACTGAAGCTTTCTTT. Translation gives CASSPQQGFTEAFF.